This T cell receptor beta chain derives from a study of T cells after yellow fever vaccination. About the research overall: Low-cell-number fractions were prepared with SMART-Seq v4 Ultra Low Input.

The CDR3 spans 13 residues. Germline lookup yields CDR1 DFQATT and CDR2 SNEGSKA (reference sequence). V lost 6 bases to trimming and J lost 3 bases, with 14 bases between them. The study made its TCR cDNA through 5'RACE template switching. That step introduced a universal primer site along with UMIs. TCRdb reprocessed the 5' RACE reads with MiXCR, giving one entry per CDR3 protein. This table has hundreds of thousands of distinct CDR3 sequences, roughly 12% appearing once. V is TRBV20-1 and J is TRBJ2-5; TRBD2 might be the D (5 bases). This TCR came from a man aged 30 to 39 who received the YFV17D yellow fever vaccine. Specimen: PBMCs, collected on the day of the yellow fever booster vaccination. The CDR3 reads CSAPRAGEETQYF. CDR3 bases: TGCAGTGCCCCGAGGGCAGGAGAAGAGACCCAGTACTTC.